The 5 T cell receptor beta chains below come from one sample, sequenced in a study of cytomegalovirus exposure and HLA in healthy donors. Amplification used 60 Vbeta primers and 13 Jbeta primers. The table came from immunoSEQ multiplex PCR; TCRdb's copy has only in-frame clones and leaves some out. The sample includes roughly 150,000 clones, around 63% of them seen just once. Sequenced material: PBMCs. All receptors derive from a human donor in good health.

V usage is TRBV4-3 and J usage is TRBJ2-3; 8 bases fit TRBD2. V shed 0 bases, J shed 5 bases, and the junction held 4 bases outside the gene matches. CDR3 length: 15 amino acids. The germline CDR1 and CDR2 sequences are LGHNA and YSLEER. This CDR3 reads CASSQEGTSRDTQYF. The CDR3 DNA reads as TGCGCCAGCAGCCAAGAAGGGACTAGTAGAGATACGCAGTATTTT.

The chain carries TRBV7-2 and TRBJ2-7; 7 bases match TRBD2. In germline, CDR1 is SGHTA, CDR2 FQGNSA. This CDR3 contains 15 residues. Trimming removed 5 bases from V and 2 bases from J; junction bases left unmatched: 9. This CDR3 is CASSRGGLITYEQYF. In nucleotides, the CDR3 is TGTGCCAGCAGCCGCGGGGGACTCATAACCTACGAGCAGTACTTC. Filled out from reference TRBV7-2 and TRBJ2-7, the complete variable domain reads GAGVSQSPSNKVTEKGKDVELRCDPISGHTALYWYRQSLGQGLEFLIYFQGNSAPDKSGLPSDRFSAERTGGSVSTLTIQRTQQEDSAVYLCASSRGGLITYEQYFGPGTRLTVT.

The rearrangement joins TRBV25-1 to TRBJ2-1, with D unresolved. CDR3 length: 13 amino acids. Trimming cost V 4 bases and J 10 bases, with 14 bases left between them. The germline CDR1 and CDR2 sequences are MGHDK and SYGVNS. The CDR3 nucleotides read TGTGCCAGCAGTGCCCTTAGCTCCGGGGAGCAGTTCTTC. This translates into CASSALSSGEQFF.

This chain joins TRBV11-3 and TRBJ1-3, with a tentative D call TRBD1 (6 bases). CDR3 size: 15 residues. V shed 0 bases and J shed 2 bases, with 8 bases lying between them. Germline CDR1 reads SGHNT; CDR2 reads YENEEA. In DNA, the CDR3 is TGTGCCAGCAGCTTAGAGGGGGCGGCTGGAAACACCATATATTTT. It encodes CASSLEGAAGNTIYF.

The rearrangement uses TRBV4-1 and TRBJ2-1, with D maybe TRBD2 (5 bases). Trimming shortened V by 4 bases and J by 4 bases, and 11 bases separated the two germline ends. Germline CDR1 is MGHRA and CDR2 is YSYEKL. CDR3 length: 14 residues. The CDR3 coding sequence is TGCGCCAGCAGCCTCCCCTCGGGGTACAATGAGCAGTTCTTC. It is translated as CASSLPSGYNEQFF.